This T cell receptor beta chain was identified during a study of shared clonotypes between healthy human individuals. Notes on the study in general: Apart from blood, nothing was sampled; tissue repertoires likely differ.

Free of recent acute infections or vaccinations, the donors were healthy HIV-negative adults. Clones were read by immunoSEQ multiplex PCR, and TCRdb kept only the in-frame ones, dropping some. The repertoire holds 1.4 million or so clones, 97% to 99% seen once, with 0.36% in the top ten. The germline gives CDR1 MDHEN, CDR2 SYDVKM. The CDR3 extends over 15 amino acids. Trimming pared 1 base from V and 2 bases from J, leaving 12 bases between. Notes on this clone: Antigen unknown.

V usage is TRBV28 and J usage is TRBJ2-7, with D uncertain. Sequenced input: naive CD4+ T cells sorted from blood. Subset given: CD45RA+ positively selected. This clonotype was sampled from a man aged 30 to 45 in good health. CDR3 DNA sequence: TGTGCCAGCAGTTTATCCTCTCCTGGCACCTACGAGCAGTACTTC. This gives the protein CASSLSSPGTYEQYF.